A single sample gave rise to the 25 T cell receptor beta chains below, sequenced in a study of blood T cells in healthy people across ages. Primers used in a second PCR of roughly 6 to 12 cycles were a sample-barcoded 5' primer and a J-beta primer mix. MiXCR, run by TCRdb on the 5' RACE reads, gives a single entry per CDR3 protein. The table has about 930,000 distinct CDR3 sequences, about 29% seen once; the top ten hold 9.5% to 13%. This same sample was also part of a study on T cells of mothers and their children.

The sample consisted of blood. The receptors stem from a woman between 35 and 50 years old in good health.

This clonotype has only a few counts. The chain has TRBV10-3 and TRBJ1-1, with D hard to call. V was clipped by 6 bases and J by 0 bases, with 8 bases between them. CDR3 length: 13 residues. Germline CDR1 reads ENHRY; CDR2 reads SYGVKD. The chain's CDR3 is CAIRVTLNTEAFF. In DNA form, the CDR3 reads TGTGCCATCAGAGTAACCTTGAACACTGAAGCTTTCTTT.

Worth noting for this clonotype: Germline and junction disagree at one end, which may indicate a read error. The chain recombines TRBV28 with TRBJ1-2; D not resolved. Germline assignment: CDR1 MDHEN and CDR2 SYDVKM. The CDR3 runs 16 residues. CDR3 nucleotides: TGTGCCGGCAGTTCCCCTCAATCTGGCAGCGCCTATGGCTACACCTTC. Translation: CAGSSPQSGSAYGYTF.

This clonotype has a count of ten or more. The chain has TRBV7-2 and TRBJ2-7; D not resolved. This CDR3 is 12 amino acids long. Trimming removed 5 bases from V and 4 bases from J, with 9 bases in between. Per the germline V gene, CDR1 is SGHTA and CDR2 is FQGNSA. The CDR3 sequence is CASSRMGYEQYF. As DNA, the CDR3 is TGTGCCAGCAGCAGAATGGGGTACGAGCAGTACTTC.

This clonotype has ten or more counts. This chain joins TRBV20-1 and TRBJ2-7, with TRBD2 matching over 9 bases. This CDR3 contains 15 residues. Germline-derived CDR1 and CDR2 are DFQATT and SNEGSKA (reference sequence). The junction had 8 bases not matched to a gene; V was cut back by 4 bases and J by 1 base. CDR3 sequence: CSAITLAGFSYEQYF. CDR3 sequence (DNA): TGCAGTGCTATCACGCTAGCGGGGTTTTCCTACGAGCAGTACTTC.

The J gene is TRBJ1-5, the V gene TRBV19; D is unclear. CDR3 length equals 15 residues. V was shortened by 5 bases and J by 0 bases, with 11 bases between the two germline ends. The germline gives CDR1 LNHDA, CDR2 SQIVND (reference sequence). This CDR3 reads CASSSRAYSNQPQHF. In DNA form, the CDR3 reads TGTGCCAGTAGTTCAAGGGCGTATAGCAATCAGCCCCAGCATTTT.

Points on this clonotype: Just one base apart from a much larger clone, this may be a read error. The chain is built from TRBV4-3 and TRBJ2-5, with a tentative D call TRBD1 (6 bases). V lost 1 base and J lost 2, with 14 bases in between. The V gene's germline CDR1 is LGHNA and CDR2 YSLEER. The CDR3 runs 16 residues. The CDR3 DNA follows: TGCGCCAGCAGCCAAGGACCTACTACAGGGCAAGAGACCCAGTACTTC. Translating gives CASSQGPTTGQETQYF.

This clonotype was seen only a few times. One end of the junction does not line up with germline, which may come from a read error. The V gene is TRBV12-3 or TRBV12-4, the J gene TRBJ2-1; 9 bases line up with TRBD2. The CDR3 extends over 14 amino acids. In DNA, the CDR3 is TGTGCCAGCAGTCTAGCGGGGTTCTACAATGAGCAGTTCTTC. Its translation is CASSLAGFYNEQFF.

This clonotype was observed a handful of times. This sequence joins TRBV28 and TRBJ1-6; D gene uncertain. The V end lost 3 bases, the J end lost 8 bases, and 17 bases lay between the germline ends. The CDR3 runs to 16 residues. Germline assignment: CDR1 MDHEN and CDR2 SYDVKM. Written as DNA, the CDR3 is TGTGCCAGCAGTTTCCGGTTGGATAGCCCTCATTCACCCCTCCACTTT. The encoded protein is CASSFRLDSPHSPLHF.

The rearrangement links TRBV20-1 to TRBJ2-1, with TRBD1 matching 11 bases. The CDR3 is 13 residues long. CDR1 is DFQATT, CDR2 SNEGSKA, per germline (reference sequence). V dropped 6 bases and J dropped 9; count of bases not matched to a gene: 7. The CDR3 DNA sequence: TGCAGTGCAAGCCGGGACAGGGGGGGTGAGCAGTTCTTC. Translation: CSASRDRGGEQFF.

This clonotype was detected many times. The CDR3 reads CASSSDTGELFF. The CDR3 region has the DNA TGTGCCAGCAGCTCGGACACCGGGGAGCTGTTTTTT. The chain joins TRBV7-6 to TRBJ2-2; D is undetermined. The germline V and J ends were trimmed by 4 bases and 3 bases, with 3 bases remaining between them. The CDR3 sequence is 12 residues long. From germline, CDR1 is SGHVS and CDR2 FNYEAQ.

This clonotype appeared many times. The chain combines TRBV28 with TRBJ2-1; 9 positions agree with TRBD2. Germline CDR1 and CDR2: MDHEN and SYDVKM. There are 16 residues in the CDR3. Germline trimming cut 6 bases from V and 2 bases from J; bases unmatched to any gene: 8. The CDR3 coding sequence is TGTGCCAGCAGACCAACGGTAGCGGGGGCCTACAATGAGCAGTTCTTC. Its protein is CASRPTVAGAYNEQFF.

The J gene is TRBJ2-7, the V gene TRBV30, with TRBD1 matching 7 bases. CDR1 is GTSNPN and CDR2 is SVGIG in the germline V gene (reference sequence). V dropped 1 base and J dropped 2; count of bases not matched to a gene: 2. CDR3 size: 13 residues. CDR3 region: CAWSAGQTYEQYF. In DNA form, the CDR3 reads TGTGCCTGGAGTGCGGGACAGACCTACGAGCAGTACTTC.

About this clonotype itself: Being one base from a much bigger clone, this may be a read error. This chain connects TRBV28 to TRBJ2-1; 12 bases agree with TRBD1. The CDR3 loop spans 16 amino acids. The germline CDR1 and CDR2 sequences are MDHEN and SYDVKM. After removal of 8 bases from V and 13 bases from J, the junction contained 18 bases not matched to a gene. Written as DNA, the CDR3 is TGTGCCAGCGGTGATCCCGGGACAGGGGGCCGGGAGACCCAGTTCTTC. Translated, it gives CASGDPGTGGRETQFF.

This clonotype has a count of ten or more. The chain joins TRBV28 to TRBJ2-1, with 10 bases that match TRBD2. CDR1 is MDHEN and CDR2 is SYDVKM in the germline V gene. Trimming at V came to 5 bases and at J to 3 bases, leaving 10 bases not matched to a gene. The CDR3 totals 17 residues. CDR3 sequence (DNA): TGTGCCAGCAGTCCCCTACCAGCGGGGGGGCTCTACAATGAGCAGTTCTTC. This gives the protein CASSPLPAGGLYNEQFF. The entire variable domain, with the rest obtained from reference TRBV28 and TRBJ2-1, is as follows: DVKVTQSSRYLVKRTGEKVFLECVQDMDHENMFWYRQDPGLGLRLIYFSYDVKMKEKGDIPEGYSVSREKKERFSLILESASTNQTSMYLCASSPLPAGGLYNEQFFGPGTRLTVL.

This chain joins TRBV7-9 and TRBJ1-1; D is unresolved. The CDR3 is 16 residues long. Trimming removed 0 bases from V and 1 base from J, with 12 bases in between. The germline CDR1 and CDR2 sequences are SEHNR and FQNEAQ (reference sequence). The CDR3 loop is CASSLATGKGNTEAFF. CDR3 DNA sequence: TGTGCCAGCAGCTTAGCCACTGGAAAGGGGAACACTGAAGCTTTCTTT.

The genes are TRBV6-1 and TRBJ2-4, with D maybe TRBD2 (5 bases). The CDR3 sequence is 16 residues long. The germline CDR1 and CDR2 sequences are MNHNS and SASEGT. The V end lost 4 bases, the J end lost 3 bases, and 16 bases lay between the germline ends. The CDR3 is CASSGGLWLNKNIQYF. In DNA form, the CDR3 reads TGTGCCAGCAGTGGCGGGCTTTGGCTGAACAAAAACATTCAGTACTTC.

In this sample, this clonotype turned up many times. The CDR3 DNA reads TGTGCCAGCAGTGACATGTTGGTGACAGATACGCAGTATTTT. Translated: CASSDMLVTDTQYF. V and J are TRBV28 and TRBJ2-3; D gene uncertain. Trimming pared 5 bases from V and 3 bases from J, leaving 12 bases between. Germline values: CDR1 MDHEN, CDR2 SYDVKM. The CDR3 is 14 amino acids.

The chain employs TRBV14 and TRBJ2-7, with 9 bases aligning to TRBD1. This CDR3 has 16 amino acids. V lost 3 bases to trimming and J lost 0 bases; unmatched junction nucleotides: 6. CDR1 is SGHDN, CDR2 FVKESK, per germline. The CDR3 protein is CASSQGLGQGSYEQYF. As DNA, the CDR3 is TGTGCCAGCAGCCAGGGCCTGGGACAGGGCTCCTACGAGCAGTACTTC.

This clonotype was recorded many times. DNA for the CDR3: TGCAGCGCCATTCAGGGCTCCGGCACAGATACGCAGTATTTT. Its protein product is CSAIQGSGTDTQYF. V usage is TRBV29-1 and J usage is TRBJ2-3; a weak D match, TRBD1 (5 bases). In germline, CDR1 is SQVTM, CDR2 ANQGSEA. With 7 bases removed from V and 1 base from J, the gap between germline ends came to 15 bases. This CDR3 comprises 14 residues.

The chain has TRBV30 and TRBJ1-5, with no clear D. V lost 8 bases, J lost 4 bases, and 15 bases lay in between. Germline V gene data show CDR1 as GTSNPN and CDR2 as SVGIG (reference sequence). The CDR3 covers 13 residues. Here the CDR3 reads CAGGSTTNQPQHF. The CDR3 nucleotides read TGTGCCGGAGGCAGCACGACAAATCAGCCCCAGCATTTT.

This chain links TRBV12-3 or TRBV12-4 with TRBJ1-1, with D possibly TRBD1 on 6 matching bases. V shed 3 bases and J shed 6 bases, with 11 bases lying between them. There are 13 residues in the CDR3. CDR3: CASSFKRTAEAFF. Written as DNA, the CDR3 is TGTGCCAGCAGTTTTAAACGGACAGCTGAAGCTTTCTTT.

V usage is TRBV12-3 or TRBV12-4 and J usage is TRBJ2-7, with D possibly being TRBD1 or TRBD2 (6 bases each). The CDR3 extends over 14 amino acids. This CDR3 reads CATAEGGLPYEQYF. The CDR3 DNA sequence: TGTGCAACAGCAGAGGGGGGCCTTCCCTACGAGCAGTACTTC.

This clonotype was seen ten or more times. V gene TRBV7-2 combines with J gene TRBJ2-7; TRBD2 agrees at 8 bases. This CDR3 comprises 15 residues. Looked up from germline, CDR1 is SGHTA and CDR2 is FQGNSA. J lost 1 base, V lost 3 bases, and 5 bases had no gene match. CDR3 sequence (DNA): TGTGCCAGCAGCTTCAAAGCGGGGGAATCCTACGAGCAGTACTTC. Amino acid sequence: CASSFKAGESYEQYF.

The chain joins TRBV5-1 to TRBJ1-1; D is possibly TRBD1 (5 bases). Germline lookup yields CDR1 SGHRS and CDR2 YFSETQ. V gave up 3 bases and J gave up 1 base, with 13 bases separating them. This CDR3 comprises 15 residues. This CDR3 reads CASSSNTGRNTEAFF. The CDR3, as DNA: TGCGCCAGCAGCTCGAATACGGGACGGAACACTGAAGCTTTCTTT.

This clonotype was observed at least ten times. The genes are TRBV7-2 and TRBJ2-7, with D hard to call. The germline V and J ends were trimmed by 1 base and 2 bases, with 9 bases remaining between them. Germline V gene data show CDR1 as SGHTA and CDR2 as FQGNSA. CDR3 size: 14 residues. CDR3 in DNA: TGTGCCAGCAGCTTAGAACCGACAACCTACGAGCAGTACTTC. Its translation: CASSLEPTTYEQYF. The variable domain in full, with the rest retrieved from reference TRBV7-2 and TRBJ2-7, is GAGVSQSPSNKVTEKGKDVELRCDPISGHTALYWYRQSLGQGLEFLIYFQGNSAPDKSGLPSDRFSAERTGGSVSTLTIQRTQQEDSAVYLCASSLEPTTYEQYFGPGTRLTVT.